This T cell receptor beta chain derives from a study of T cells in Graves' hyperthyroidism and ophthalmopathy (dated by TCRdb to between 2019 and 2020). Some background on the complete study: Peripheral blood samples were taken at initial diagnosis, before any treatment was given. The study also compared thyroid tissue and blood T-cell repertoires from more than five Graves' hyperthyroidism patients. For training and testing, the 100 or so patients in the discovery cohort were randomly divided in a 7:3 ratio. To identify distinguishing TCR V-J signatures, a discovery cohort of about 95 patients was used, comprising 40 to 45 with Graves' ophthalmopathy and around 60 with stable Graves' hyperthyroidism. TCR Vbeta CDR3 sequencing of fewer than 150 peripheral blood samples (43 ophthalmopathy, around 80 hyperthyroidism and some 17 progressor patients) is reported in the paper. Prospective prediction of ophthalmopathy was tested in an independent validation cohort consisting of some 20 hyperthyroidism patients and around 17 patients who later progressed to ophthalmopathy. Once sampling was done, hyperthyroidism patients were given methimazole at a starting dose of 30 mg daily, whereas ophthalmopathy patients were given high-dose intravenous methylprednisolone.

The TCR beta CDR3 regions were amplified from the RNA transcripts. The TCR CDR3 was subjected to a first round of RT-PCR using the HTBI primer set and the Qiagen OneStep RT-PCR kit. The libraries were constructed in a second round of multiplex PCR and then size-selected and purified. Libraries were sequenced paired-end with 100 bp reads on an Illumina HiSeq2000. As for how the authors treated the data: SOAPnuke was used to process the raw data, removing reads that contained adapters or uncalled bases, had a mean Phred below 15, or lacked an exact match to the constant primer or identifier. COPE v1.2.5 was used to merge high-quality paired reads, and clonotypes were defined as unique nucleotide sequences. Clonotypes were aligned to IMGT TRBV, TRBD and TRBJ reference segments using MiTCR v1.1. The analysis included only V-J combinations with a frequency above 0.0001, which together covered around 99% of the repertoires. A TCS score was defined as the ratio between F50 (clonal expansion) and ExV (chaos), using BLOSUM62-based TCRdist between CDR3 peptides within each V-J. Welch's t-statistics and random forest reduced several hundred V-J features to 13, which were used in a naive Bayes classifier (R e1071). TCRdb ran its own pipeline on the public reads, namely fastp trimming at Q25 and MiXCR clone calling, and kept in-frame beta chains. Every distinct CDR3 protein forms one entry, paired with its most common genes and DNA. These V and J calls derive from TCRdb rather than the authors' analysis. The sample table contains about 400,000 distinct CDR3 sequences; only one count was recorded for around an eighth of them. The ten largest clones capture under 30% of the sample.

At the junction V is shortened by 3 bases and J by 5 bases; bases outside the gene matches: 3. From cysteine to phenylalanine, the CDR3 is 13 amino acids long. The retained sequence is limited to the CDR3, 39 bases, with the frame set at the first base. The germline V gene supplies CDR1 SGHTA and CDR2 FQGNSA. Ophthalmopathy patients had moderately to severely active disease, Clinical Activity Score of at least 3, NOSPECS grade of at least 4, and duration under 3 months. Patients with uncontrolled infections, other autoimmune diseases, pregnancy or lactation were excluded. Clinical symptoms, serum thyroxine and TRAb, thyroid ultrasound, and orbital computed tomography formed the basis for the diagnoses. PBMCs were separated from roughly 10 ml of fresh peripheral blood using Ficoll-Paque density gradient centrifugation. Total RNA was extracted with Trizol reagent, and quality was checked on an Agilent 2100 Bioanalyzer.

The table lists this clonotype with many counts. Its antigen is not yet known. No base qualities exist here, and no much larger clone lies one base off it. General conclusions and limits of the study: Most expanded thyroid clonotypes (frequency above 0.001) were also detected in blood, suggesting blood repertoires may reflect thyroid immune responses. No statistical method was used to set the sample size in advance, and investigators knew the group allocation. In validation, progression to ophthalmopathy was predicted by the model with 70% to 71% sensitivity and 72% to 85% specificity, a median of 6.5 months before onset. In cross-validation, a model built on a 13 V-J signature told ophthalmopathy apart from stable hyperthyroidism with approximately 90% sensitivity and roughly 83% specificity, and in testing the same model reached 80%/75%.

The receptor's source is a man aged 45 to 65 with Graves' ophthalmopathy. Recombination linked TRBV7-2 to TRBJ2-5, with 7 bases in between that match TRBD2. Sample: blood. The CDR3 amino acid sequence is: CASSFGLEETQYF. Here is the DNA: TGTGCCAGCAGCTTCGGACTAGAGGAGACCCAGTACTTC. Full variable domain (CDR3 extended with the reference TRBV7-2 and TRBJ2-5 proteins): GAGVSQSPSNKVTEKGKDVELRCDPISGHTALYWYRQSLGQGLEFLIYFQGNSAPDKSGLPSDRFSAERTGGSVSTLTIQRTQQEDSAVYLCASSFGLEETQYFGPGTRLLVL.